This T cell receptor beta chain was observed in a study of identifying expanded T cells in peripheral blood (dated by TCRdb to between 2019 and 2020). At the level of the whole study: Technical replicates were generated by sequencing separate aliquots of the same genomic DNA pool, with four replicates compared pairwise.

TCRbeta CDR3 regions were profiled by bias-controlled multiplex PCR amplification of genomic DNA with the immunoSEQ Assay. Turning to the authors' computational methods: The absolute abundance of each unique TCRbeta CDR3 region was quantified after sequences were collapsed and filtered. Differential abundance was tested with a binomial (Fisher-equivalent) model and with a beta-binomial model adding time-dependent variance fitted from healthy donors. Clones with fewer than 5 combined templates were removed, and a clone was called differentially abundant if the clone's Benjamini-Hochberg FDR was below 0.01. In the beta-binomial model, variance was expressed as a function of the total template count across the two samples, in the form v = (b*log(k)+a)^2. The table comes from immuneACCESS by way of TCRdb, which keeps in-frame sequences with V and J called. Part of the clones is missing from these tables; in studies checked, under half for an unresolved V gene and the rest for unknown reasons. V and J calls and clone size are given by that table; D and trimming were obtained from the DNA. This sample holds over 80,000 clones; more than 75% were observed only once. The ten largest clonotypes hold around 6% of the sample.

The CDR3 sequence holds 14 residues, the cysteine and phenylalanine included. The only DNA kept is the CDR3, 42 bases in frame from the first base. CDR1 SGDLS and CDR2 YYNGEE were looked up in the germline V gene. No immune events, such as infections, were documented for the healthy donors during the collection period. To calibrate time-dependent variance in a beta-binomial model of T-cell clone differential abundance, blood repertoires from healthy donors were used as a training cohort. The training cohort included around 10 healthy donors, of whom 3 were female and 7 were male. Donor ages ranged from roughly 29 to 64 years, with an average of approximately 43 years. Whole blood from each healthy donor was obtained from a commercial supplier and was collected at three time points about two weeks apart. Genomic DNA was extracted from unsorted whole blood for immunosequencing. Notes on this clone: Its antigen remains undetermined. Germline and junction disagree at one end, which may indicate a read error.

Paper-wide results and their limitations: The binomial model flagged around 1.1 differentially abundant clones between technical replicates, compared with 15 to 17 over about 2 weeks and approximately 20 over about four weeks. Across all healthy-donor time intervals, the beta-binomial model significantly lowered both the number of clones called differentially abundant and the false-positive rate. The authors expected biological variance in healthy repertoires might increase further over much longer intervals such as months to years. For all healthy donors, the variance in clone template counts between approximately 2-week samples rose significantly as total template count increased.

The TCR originated in a person aged 18 to 70 in good health. The sample comprised blood. The chain couples TRBV9 to TRBJ1-2; TRBD1 is possibly the D segment (6 matching bases). The encoded CDR3 is CASNVAGEGYGYTF. The DNA reads as follows: TGTGCCAGCAACGTAGCAGGGGAGGGTTATGGCTACACCTTC.